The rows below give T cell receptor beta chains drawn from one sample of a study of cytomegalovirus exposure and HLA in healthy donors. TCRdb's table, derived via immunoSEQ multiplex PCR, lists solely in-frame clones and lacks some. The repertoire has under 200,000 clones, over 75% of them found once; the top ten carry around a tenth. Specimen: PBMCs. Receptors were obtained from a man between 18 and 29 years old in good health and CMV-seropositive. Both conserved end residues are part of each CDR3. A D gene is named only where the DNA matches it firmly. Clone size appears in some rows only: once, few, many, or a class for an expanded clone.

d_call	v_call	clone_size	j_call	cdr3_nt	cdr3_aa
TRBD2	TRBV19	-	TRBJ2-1	TGTGCCAGTACCGTGGAGGTACTAGCGGGGGGGACCTACAATGAGCAGTTCTTC	CASTVEVLAGGTYNEQFF
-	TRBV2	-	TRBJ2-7	TGTGCCAGCAGTGAGCAGGGGTCCTCCTACGAGCAGTACTTC	CASSEQGSSYEQYF
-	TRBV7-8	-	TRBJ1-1	TGTGCCAGCAGCTTATTTGATGCAGGGATCACTGAAGCTTTCTTT	CASSLFDAGITEAFF
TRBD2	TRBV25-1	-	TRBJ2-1	TGTGCCAGCTCCCCCCGGGGGGTCTACAATGAGCAGTTCTTC	CASSPRGVYNEQFF
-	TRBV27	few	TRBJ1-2	TGTGCCAGCAGTGTGGGGGGCTATGGCTACACCTTC	CASSVGGYGYTF
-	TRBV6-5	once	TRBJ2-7	TGTGCCAGCAGTAGGGCAAAGGGGTCCTACGAGCAGTACTTC	CASSRAKGSYEQYF
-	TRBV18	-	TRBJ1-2	TGTGCCAGCTCCGCCCTCCAGGACATTAATGACGGCTACACCTTC	CASSALQDINDGYTF
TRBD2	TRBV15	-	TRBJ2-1	TGTGCCACCAGCAGAGAGGCGGGGGGGCAGTTCTTC	CATSREAGGQFF
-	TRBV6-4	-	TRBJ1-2	TGTGCCAGCAGTGATCGGCCTCCAGGTAACTATGGCTACACCTTC	CASSDRPPGNYGYTF
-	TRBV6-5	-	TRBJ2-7	TGTGCCAGCAATACGCCGGGAGCTTACGAGCAGTACTTC	CASNTPGAYEQYF